The 30 T cell receptor beta chains in this list originate from one sample, sequenced in a study of shared T cell receptors in the human thymus. The protocol was immunoSEQ multiplex PCR, while the TCRdb copy is restricted to in-frame clones and leaves out a portion. The sample holds roughly 500,000 clones, around 78% seen once. This sample was also put to use in a study of human thymus T cells.

Sequenced input: thymocytes. These receptors were taken from a boy under two years old with a congenital heart defect.

This chain links TRBV14 with TRBJ1-2; TRBD1 aligns across 10 bases. CDR1 is SGHDN and CDR2 is FVKESK in the germline V gene. The length of the CDR3 is 14 residues. V dropped 4 bases and J dropped 4; count of bases not matched to a gene: 3. Written as DNA, the CDR3 is TGTGCCAGCAGCCCCGGGACAGGGGTCTATGGCTACACCTTC. Protein product: CASSPGTGVYGYTF.

This chain uses TRBV4-1 with TRBJ2-7, with TRBD2 matching 8 bases. CDR3 size: 17 residues. In germline, CDR1 is MGHRA, CDR2 YSYEKL. V lost 4 bases to trimming and J lost 6 bases; unmatched junction nucleotides: 17. The CDR3 sequence is CASSRVAGFHRGCEQYF. The CDR3 nucleotides read TGCGCCAGCAGCCGGGTAGCGGGATTTCACCGGGGATGCGAGCAGTACTTC.

V usage is TRBV27 and J usage is TRBJ2-5; 7 bases agree with TRBD1. The CDR3 consists of 18 residues. The V and J ends lost 6 bases and 0 bases, in that order; junction bases with no gene match: 16. Germline V gives CDR1 MNHEY, CDR2 SMNVEV (reference sequence). DNA of the CDR3: TGTGCCAGCAGCCGGAGCACCTACCGGGACAGCGACCAAGAGACCCAGTACTTC. This codes for CASSRSTYRDSDQETQYF.

The rearrangement uses TRBV18 and TRBJ2-1, with 10 bases aligning to TRBD2. The J segment lost 6 bases and the V segment lost 2 bases, leaving 10 bases of the junction unmatched. This CDR3 comprises 17 residues. Germline V gene lookup returns CDR1 KGHSH and CDR2 LQKENI. The DNA of the CDR3 is TGTGCCAGCTCACCAGGGCTAGCGGGAGACCCACTCAATGAGCAGTTCTTC. Protein product: CASSPGLAGDPLNEQFF.

The V gene is TRBV6-6, the J gene TRBJ1-5; D not resolved. Per germline, CDR1 MNHNY and CDR2 SVGAGI (reference sequence). The V end was cut by 6 bases, the J end by 4 bases, with 16 bases between. This CDR3 has 15 amino acids. The CDR3 sequence is CASSPASAVNQPQHF. As DNA, the CDR3 is TGTGCCAGCAGCCCCGCAAGCGCCGTAAATCAGCCCCAGCATTTT.

The chain recombines TRBV2 with TRBJ2-7, with D maybe TRBD2 (6 bases). V was trimmed by 6 bases and J by 2 bases, leaving 17 bases between them. From germline, CDR1 is SNHLY and CDR2 FYNNEI. This CDR3 is 15 amino acids long. CDR3: CASSGLGRPPYEQYF. CDR3 DNA: TGTGCCAGCAGCGGTCTTGGGAGGCCCCCCTACGAGCAGTACTTC.

The rearrangement uses TRBV19 and TRBJ2-7; D perhaps matches TRBD1 (5 bases). Trimming shortened V by 5 bases and J by 1 base, and 12 bases separated the two germline ends. CDR3 length: 14 residues. Germline V lookup: CDR1 LNHDA, CDR2 SQIVND (reference sequence). The CDR3 region has the DNA TGTGCCAGTAGTTCGGACAAAACTTCCTACGAGCAGTACTTC. It codes for CASSSDKTSYEQYF.

The V call is TRBV9, the J call TRBJ2-7; no definite D call. The CDR3 contains 16 residues. Trimming removed 3 bases from V and 0 bases from J, with 16 bases in between. Germline loops: CDR1 SGDLS, CDR2 YYNGEE. CDR3 loop: CASSAHLGTRSYEQYF. In DNA form, the CDR3 reads TGTGCCAGCAGCGCCCACCTAGGAACTCGCTCCTACGAGCAGTACTTC. Using reference TRBV9 and TRBJ2-7 for the parts outside the CDR3, the full variable domain is DSGVTQTPKHLITATGQRVTLRCSPRSGDLSVYWYQQSLDQGLQFLIQYYNGEERAKGNILERFSAQQFPDLHSELNLSSLELGDSALYFCASSAHLGTRSYEQYFGPGTRLTVT.

The chain links TRBV15 to TRBJ2-3; tentative D call: TRBD2 (6 bases). Germline V gene lookup returns CDR1 LNHNV and CDR2 YYDKDF (reference sequence). V was clipped by 7 bases and J by 0 bases, with 11 bases between them. This CDR3 is 14 amino acids long. CDR3 residues: CATTRDSSTDTQYF. The CDR3 DNA reads as TGTGCCACCACGCGGGACTCTAGCACAGATACGCAGTATTTT.

The V gene is TRBV6-6, the J gene TRBJ2-7; D is perhaps TRBD2 (5 bases). V lost 2 bases, J lost 4 bases, and 12 bases lay in between. Germline lookup yields CDR1 MNHNY and CDR2 SVGAGI (reference sequence). The CDR3 contains 14 residues. The CDR3 DNA reads TGTGCCAGCAGTTACCTAAGGACTTCTTACGAGCAGTACTTC. Encoded protein: CASSYLRTSYEQYF.

This rearrangement joins TRBV5-5 to TRBJ2-1, with D hard to call. Germline V gives CDR1 SGHKS, CDR2 YYEKEE (reference sequence). Trimming removed 6 bases at V and 5 bases at J, with 15 bases between. This CDR3 has 14 amino acids. In nucleotides, the CDR3 is TGTGCCAGCACCAAAAACGAAGGAGACAATGAGCAGTTCTTC. As protein: CASTKNEGDNEQFF.

The chain couples TRBV28 to TRBJ2-7; no clear D gene. Germline CDR1 MDHEN, CDR2 SYDVKM. The length of the CDR3 is 12 residues. Between the trimmed V and J ends, which lost 2 bases and 3 bases, there was a span of 5 bases. The DNA for the CDR3 is TGTGCCAGCAGTTTACCCCGCTACGAGCAGTACTTC. Translation: CASSLPRYEQYF.

The chain combines TRBV14 with TRBJ2-1; 7 nucleotides agree with TRBD1. Germline V gene lookup returns CDR1 SGHDN and CDR2 FVKESK. The trim removed 0 bases at V and 3 bases at J, leaving 8 bases unmatched. This CDR3 region has 17 residues. CDR3 coding DNA: TGTGCCAGCAGCCAAGATCGGGACAGAAAAAACTACAATGAGCAGTTCTTC. Translating it yields CASSQDRDRKNYNEQFF.

The chain joins TRBV11-3 to TRBJ2-2; 9 positions match TRBD1. The germline V gene encodes CDR1 SGHNT and CDR2 YENEEA. The CDR3 loop spans 15 amino acids. V gave up 5 bases and J gave up 4 bases; unmatched junction bases: 5. CDR3 residues: CASSQGQGGTGELFF. In DNA form, the CDR3 reads TGTGCCAGCAGCCAGGGACAGGGAGGCACCGGGGAGCTGTTTTTT.

The rearrangement joins TRBV6-5 to TRBJ2-2, with D unclear. This CDR3 is 15 amino acids long. Between the trimmed V and J ends, which lost 7 bases and 6 bases, there was a span of 18 bases. Germline CDR1 is MNHEY and CDR2 is SVGAGI. CDR3 DNA: TGTGCCAGCACCCAAACCCACAATATCCCCGGGGAGCTGTTTTTT. Its translation: CASTQTHNIPGELFF.

The rearrangement links TRBV6-5 to TRBJ1-4; possibly TRBD1 for D (6 bases). This CDR3 has 14 residues. Looked up from germline, CDR1 is MNHEY and CDR2 is SVGAGI. Trimming cost V 6 bases and J 10 bases, with 18 bases left between them. The chain's CDR3 is CASSPNTGWGKLFF. DNA of the CDR3: TGTGCCAGCAGCCCGAATACAGGGTGGGGAAAACTGTTTTTT.

This rearrangement joins TRBV10-3 to TRBJ2-2, with 8 bases matching TRBD1. With 6 bases clipped from V and 6 bases from J, the junction kept 6 bases outside the gene matches. CDR1 is ENHRY, CDR2 SYGVKD, per germline. The CDR3 runs to 14 residues. The CDR3 loop reads CAISRGPEAGELFF. The CDR3 DNA sequence: TGTGCCATCAGCAGGGGGCCTGAGGCCGGGGAGCTGTTTTTT.

This sequence joins TRBV19 and TRBJ1-1, with D perhaps matching TRBD1 (6 bases). V lost 3 bases and J 3 bases, leaving 11 bases between the germline ends. CDR1 is LNHDA and CDR2 is SQIVND in the germline V gene (reference sequence). This CDR3 region has 14 residues. The CDR3 protein is CASSITGNDTEAFF. CDR3 in DNA: TGTGCCAGTAGTATTACAGGGAATGACACTGAAGCTTTCTTT.

Only one count was recorded for this clone. The rearrangement uses TRBV2 and TRBJ2-7; 7 bases match TRBD2. V shed 4 bases, J shed 0 bases, and the junction held 3 bases outside the gene matches. The CDR3 length is 14 residues. Germline V lookup: CDR1 SNHLY, CDR2 FYNNEI. Here the CDR3 reads CASSAERGSYEQYF. DNA of the CDR3: TGTGCCAGCAGTGCGGAGCGGGGCTCCTACGAGCAGTACTTC.

The chain links TRBV4-3 to TRBJ2-1, with a weak D call TRBD2 (6 bases). The CDR3 has 18 amino acids. Germline-derived CDR1 and CDR2 are LGHNA and YSLEER. Trimming shortened V by 0 bases and J by 0 bases, and 15 bases separated the two germline ends. Here the CDR3 reads CASSQESERAFSYNEQFF. Here the CDR3 DNA reads TGCGCCAGCAGCCAAGAATCTGAGCGGGCATTCTCCTACAATGAGCAGTTCTTC.

This rearrangement joins TRBV28 to TRBJ2-5, with 8 bases aligning to TRBD1. The V segment lost 5 bases and the J segment 1 base; nucleotides outside the gene matches: 6. Per the germline V gene, CDR1 is MDHEN and CDR2 is SYDVKM. The CDR3 spans 15 residues. CDR3 sequence reads: CASSRDRLPQETQYF. In DNA form, the CDR3 reads TGTGCCAGCAGTCGGGACAGGCTGCCCCAAGAGACCCAGTACTTC.

V gene TRBV5-4 combines with J gene TRBJ2-5, with 8 nucleotides matching TRBD1. The CDR3 covers 15 residues. Per germline, CDR1 SGHNT and CDR2 YYREEE (reference sequence). Trimming removed 3 bases from V and 5 bases from J; junction bases left unmatched: 9. In nucleotides, the CDR3 is TGTGCCAGCAGCTCTAGGACAGGGATGATGGAGACCCAGTACTTC. This gives the protein CASSSRTGMMETQYF.

This chain connects TRBV15 to TRBJ2-7, with 8 bases fitting TRBD2. Trimming at V came to 5 bases and at J to 5 bases, leaving 14 bases not matched to a gene. The CDR3 runs 16 residues. Germline V gene lookup returns CDR1 LNHNV and CDR2 YYDKDF (reference sequence). The CDR3 here is CATSWTGRLAGHEQYF. The CDR3 bases are TGTGCCACCAGCTGGACCGGACGGCTAGCGGGCCACGAGCAGTACTTC.

The J gene is TRBJ2-5, the V gene TRBV7-6; tentatively, D is TRBD2 (5 bases). The germline CDR1 and CDR2 sequences are SGHVS and FNYEAQ. The CDR3 is 13 residues long. V lost 2 bases, J lost 1 base, and 5 bases lay in between. The CDR3 is CASSLSGQETQYF. For the CDR3, the DNA is TGTGCCAGCAGCTTAAGCGGCCAAGAGACCCAGTACTTC.

The chain recombines TRBV11-2 with TRBJ2-2; no definite D call. Per the germline V gene, CDR1 is SGHAT and CDR2 is FQNNGV. The germline V and J ends were trimmed by 2 bases and 3 bases, with 7 bases remaining between them. The CDR3 contains 14 residues. The CDR3 protein is CASSLMRYTGELFF. In nucleotides, the CDR3 is TGTGCCAGCAGCTTAATGAGGTACACCGGGGAGCTGTTTTTT.

V is TRBV6-5 and J is TRBJ2-3, with D perhaps matching TRBD1 (5 bases). The CDR3 length is 14 residues. Trimming stripped 2 bases from V and 10 bases from J, with 16 bases between. Germline CDR1 MNHEY, CDR2 SVGAGI. The CDR3 sequence is CASSYEKVSRAQYF. In nucleotides, the CDR3 is TGTGCCAGCAGTTACGAGAAGGTTTCCAGGGCGCAGTATTTT.

The chain joins TRBV28 to TRBJ2-2, with D possibly being TRBD1 (6 bases). The V gene lost 6 bases and the J gene lost 6 bases, with 11 bases spanning the gap. CDR3 size: 13 residues. Looked up from germline, CDR1 is MDHEN and CDR2 is SYDVKM. The CDR3 nucleotides read TGTGCCAGCAGGGTACAGGGATCCGGGGAGCTGTTTTTT. Its translation: CASRVQGSGELFF.

The chain carries TRBV14 and TRBJ2-7, with 7 bases that match TRBD2. This CDR3 contains 16 residues. V lost 0 bases, J lost 3 bases, and 8 bases stayed unmatched. CDR1 and CDR2 (germline): SGHDN, FVKESK. Here the CDR3 reads CASSQDFLAEDYEQYF. The CDR3 bases are TGTGCCAGCAGCCAAGATTTTCTAGCGGAGGACTACGAGCAGTACTTC.

DNA for the CDR3: TGCGCCAGCAGCCAAGATCTGACTAGCGGGAGGGCCGGGGAGCTGTTTTTT. Translating it yields CASSQDLTSGRAGELFF. The rearrangement links TRBV4-3 to TRBJ2-2; 14 bases align to TRBD2. Germline V gives CDR1 LGHNA, CDR2 YSLEER. The CDR3 consists of 17 residues. The V segment lost 0 bases and the J segment 6 bases; nucleotides outside the gene matches: 3.

The chain combines TRBV27 with TRBJ2-7; 10 positions match TRBD2. CDR1 and CDR2 (germline): MNHEY, SMNVEV (reference sequence). V gave up 0 bases and J gave up 0 bases; unmatched junction bases: 5. CDR3 length: 17 residues. The CDR3 coding sequence is TGTGCCAGCAGTTTATCGGGAAGCGGGAGGGCCTCCTACGAGCAGTACTTC. As protein: CASSLSGSGRASYEQYF.